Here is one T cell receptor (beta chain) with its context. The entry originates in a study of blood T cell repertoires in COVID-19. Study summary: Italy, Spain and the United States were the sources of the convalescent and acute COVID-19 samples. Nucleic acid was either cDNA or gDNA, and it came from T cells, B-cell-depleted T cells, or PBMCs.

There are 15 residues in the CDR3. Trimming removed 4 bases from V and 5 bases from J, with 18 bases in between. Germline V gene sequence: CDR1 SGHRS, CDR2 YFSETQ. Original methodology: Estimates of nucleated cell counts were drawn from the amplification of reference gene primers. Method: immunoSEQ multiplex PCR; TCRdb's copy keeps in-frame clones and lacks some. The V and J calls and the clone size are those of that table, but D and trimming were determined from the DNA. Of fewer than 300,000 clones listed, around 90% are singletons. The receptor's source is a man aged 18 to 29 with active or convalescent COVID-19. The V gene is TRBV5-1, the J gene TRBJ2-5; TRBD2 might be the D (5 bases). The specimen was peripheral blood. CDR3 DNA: TGCGCCAGCAGCCGAAGGGTTCGGGGAAGGGAGACCCAGTACTTC. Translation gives CASSRRVRGRETQYF.